This T cell receptor (beta chain) was found in a study of blood T cell repertoires in COVID-19. Whole-study context: The cDNA or gDNA used as material had been derived from T cells, B-cell-depleted T cells, or PBMCs.

As handled by the study authors: Amplification of reference gene primers was used by the study to estimate nucleated cell counts. Assay: immunoSEQ multiplex PCR; the TCRdb copy retains only in-frame clones and omits some. That table is the source of V, J and clone size, and D and trimming were worked out from the DNA. The sample holds over 350,000 clones, about 90% seen once. The junction had 6 bases not matched to a gene; V was cut back by 2 bases and J by 7 bases. CDR3 length: 15 residues. Germline CDR1 reads SGHTA; CDR2 reads FQGNSA. This clone was counted once. This sequence was found in a woman aged 18-29 years with acute COVID-19. The sample was PBMCs or T cells enriched from blood (not recorded which). This chain connects TRBV7-2 to TRBJ2-7, with 12 bases identical to TRBD1. The CDR3 spells CASSLRGQGAREQYF. The CDR3, as DNA: TGTGCCAGCAGCTTAAGGGGACAGGGGGCGCGAGAGCAGTACTTC.